This TCR beta chain emerged from a study of blood T cell repertoires in COVID-19. Study background: The United States, Italy and Spain were the sources of the acute and convalescent COVID-19 samples. Sample material is recorded as cDNA or gDNA derived from T cells, B-cell-depleted T cells, or PBMCs.

With 4 bases clipped from V and 6 bases from J, the junction kept 5 bases outside the gene matches. CDR1 LNHDA and CDR2 SQIVND come from the germline V gene (reference sequence). The CDR3 has 13 residues. Recruited during active infection, patients (from Seattle) were subsequently followed longitudinally. How the authors handled the data: Researchers report that nucleated cell counts were estimated from reference gene primer amplification. Assay used: immunoSEQ multiplex PCR; TCRdb lists only in-frame clones, some missing. V and J calls and clone size follow that table, whereas D and trimming were derived from the DNA. The sample gives approximately 270,000 clones, 70% to 90% of which show up once; 0.7% to 0.9% is in the top ten.

Material: peripheral blood. The rearrangement uses TRBV19 and TRBJ1-1; 7 nucleotides line up with TRBD1. This sequence was found in a human donor with COVID-19, enrolled during active disease. The donor label of this sample is uncertain. CDR3 nucleotides: TGTGCCAGTAGTACCGCAGACAGGGCTGAAGCTTTCTTT. It specifies CASSTADRAEAFF.